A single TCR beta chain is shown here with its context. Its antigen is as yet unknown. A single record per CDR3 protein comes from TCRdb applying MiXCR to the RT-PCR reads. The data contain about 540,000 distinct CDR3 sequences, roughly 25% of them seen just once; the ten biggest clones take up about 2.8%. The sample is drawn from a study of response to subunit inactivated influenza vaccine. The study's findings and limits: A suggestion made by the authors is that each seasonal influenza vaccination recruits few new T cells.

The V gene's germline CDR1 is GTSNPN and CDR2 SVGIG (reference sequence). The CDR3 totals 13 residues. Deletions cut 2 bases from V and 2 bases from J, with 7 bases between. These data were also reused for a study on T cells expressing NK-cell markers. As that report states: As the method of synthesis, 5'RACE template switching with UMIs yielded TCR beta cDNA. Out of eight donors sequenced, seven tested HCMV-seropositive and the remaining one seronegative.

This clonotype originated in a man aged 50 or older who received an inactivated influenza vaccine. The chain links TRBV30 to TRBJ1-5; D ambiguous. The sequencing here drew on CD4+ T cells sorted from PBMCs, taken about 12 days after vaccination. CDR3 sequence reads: CAWSIQRNQPQHF. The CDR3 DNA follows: TGTGCCTGGAGTATCCAACGCAATCAGCCCCAGCATTTT.